This T cell receptor beta chain comes out of a study of cytomegalovirus exposure and HLA in healthy donors. This PCR relied on a set of 60 Vbeta primers and 13 Jbeta primers. Clones were read by immunoSEQ multiplex PCR, and TCRdb kept only the in-frame ones, dropping some. Of 130,000 or so clones listed, approximately 82% are singletons. With regard to this clone: The junction differs from germline at one of its ends, possibly a read error.

The CDR3 contains 12 residues. Germline V lookup: CDR1 ENHRY, CDR2 SYGVKD. The genes are TRBV10-3 and TRBJ2-5; D is uncertain. Sequenced sample: PBMCs. This TCR derives from a woman younger than 30 in good health and CMV-seropositive. The CDR3 DNA is TGTGCCATCGGTGACGGCCCGGGGACCCAGTACTTC. It codes for CAIGDGPGTQYF.